This T cell receptor (beta chain) is drawn from a study of CXCR3-negative and CXCR3-positive naive CD8 T cells. Study conclusions and caveats: Diversity was high in both naive subsets and much lower in memory cells. Greater hydrophobicity was found in TRB CDR3s of CXCR3-positive naive cells than of CXCR3-negative naive cells.

Libraries were UMI-labeled 5' RACE TRB cDNA. TCRdb re-called the 5' RACE reads; one entry per CDR3 protein, DNA not given. This sample lists some 140,000 distinct CDR3 sequences; its ten largest clones have 0.49%. The CDR3 sequence is 14 residues long. Germline CDR1 is LNHDA and CDR2 is SQIVND (reference sequence). Details on this clonotype: Its specificity is not known.

The chain recombines TRBV19 with TRBJ2-2; TCRdb's D gene call, TRBD2, goes unchecked for lack of DNA. The sequencing input was naive CXCR3+ CD8+ T cells from blood. Subset meaning: CD45RO-CCR7+CD27+CD95- naive CD8+ T cells expressing CXCR3 (TNR3+). The TCR was taken from a human donor in good health. Some clones in this sample may be carry-over from other donors' samples. This CDR3 reads CASDSGSGTGELFF.